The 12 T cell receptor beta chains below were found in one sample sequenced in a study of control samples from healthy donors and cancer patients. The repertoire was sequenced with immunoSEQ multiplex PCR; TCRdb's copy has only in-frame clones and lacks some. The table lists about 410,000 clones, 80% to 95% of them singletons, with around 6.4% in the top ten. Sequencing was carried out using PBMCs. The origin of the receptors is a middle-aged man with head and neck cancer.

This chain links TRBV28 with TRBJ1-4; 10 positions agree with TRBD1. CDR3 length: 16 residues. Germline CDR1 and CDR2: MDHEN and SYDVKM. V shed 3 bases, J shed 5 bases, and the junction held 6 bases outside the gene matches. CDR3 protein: CASSLPPGQGNEKLFF. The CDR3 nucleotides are TGTGCCAGCAGTTTGCCTCCGGGACAGGGGAATGAAAAACTGTTTTTT.

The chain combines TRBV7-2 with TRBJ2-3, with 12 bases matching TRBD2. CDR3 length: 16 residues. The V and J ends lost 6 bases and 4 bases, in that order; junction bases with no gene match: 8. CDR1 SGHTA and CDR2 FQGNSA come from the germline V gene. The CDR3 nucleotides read TGTGCCAGCAGGGGTACCGGGACTAGCGGGCCAGATACGCAGTATTTT. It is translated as CASRGTGTSGPDTQYF.

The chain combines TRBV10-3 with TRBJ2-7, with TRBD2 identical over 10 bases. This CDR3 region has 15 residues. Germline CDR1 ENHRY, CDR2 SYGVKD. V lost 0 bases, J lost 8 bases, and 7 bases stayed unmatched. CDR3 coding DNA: TGTGCCATCAGTGAGTCGGTTAGCGGGGGGTTTCAGCAGTACTTC. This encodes CAISESVSGGFQQYF.

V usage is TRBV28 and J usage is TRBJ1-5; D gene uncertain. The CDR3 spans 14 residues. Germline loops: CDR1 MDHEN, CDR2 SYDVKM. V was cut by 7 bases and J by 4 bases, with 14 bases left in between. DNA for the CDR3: TGTGCCAGCATCACGGGCAGGAGGAATCAGCCCCAGCATTTT. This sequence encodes CASITGRRNQPQHF.

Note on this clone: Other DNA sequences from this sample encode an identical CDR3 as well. The CDR3 is CASSLTGAYEQYF. In nucleotides, the CDR3 is TGTGCCAGCAGTTTAACAGGGGCCTACGAGCAGTACTTC. The rearrangement uses TRBV28 and TRBJ2-7; 7 positions agree with TRBD1. The CDR3 totals 13 residues. Germline CDR1 MDHEN, CDR2 SYDVKM. V dropped 2 bases and J dropped 2; count of bases not matched to a gene: 0. Full variable domain (rest looked up from reference TRBV28 and TRBJ2-7): DVKVTQSSRYLVKRTGEKVFLECVQDMDHENMFWYRQDPGLGLRLIYFSYDVKMKEKGDIPEGYSVSREKKERFSLILESASTNQTSMYLCASSLTGAYEQYFGPGTRLTVT.

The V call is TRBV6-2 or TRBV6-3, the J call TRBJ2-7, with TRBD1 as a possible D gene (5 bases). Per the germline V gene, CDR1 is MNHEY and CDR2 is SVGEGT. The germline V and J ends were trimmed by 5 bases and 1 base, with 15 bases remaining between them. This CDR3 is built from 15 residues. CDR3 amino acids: CASSTSDAGSYEQYF. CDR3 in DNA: TGTGCCAGCAGTACCTCGGACGCAGGGTCCTACGAGCAGTACTTC.

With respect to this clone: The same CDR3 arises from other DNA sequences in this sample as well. The DNA of the CDR3 is TGTGCCAGCAGTCTCAGGGGCGAGCAGTACTTC. This encodes CASSLRGEQYF. The chain recombines TRBV28 with TRBJ2-7; the D gene is possibly TRBD1 (6 bases). Looked up from germline, CDR1 is MDHEN and CDR2 is SYDVKM. CDR3 length: 11 residues. V lost 5 bases to trimming and J lost 6 bases, with 8 bases between them.

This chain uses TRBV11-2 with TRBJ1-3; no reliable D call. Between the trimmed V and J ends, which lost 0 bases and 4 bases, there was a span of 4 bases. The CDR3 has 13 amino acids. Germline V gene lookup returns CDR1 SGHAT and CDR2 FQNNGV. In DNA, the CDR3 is TGTGCCAGCAGCTTAGATCGGGGAAACACCATATATTTT. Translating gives CASSLDRGNTIYF.

In DNA form, the CDR3 reads TGTGCCAGCAGTTTACAAGGAGGGGCTCGGTACTTC. Its protein product is CASSLQGGARYF. The chain joins TRBV28 to TRBJ2-5; tentatively, D is TRBD2 (6 bases). The CDR3 spans 12 residues. Germline V gene data show CDR1 as MDHEN and CDR2 as SYDVKM. V dropped 2 bases and J dropped 13 bases, with 14 bases sitting between them.

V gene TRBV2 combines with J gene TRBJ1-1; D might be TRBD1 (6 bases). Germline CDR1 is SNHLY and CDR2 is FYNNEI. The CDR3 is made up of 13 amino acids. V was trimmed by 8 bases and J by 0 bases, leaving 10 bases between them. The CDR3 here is CASPRGVNTEAFF. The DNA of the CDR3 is TGTGCCAGCCCGAGGGGGGTGAACACTGAAGCTTTCTTT.

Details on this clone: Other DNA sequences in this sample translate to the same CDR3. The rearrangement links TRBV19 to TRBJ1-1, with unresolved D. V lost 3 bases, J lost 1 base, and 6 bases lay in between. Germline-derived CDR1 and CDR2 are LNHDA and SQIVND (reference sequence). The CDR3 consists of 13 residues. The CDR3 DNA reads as TGTGCCAGTAGTATTACCGGGAACACTGAAGCTTTCTTT. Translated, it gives CASSITGNTEAFF. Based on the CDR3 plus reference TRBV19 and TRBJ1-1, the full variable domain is DGGITQSPKYLFRKEGQNVTLSCEQNLNHDAMYWYRQDPGQGLRLIYYSQIVNDFQKGDIAEGYSVSREKKESFPLTVTSAQKNPTAFYLCASSITGNTEAFFGQGTRLTVV.

The CDR3 sequence is CASSVDRIRGNTIYF. Written as DNA, the CDR3 is TGCGCCAGCAGCGTCGACCGAATTCGAGGAAACACCATATATTTT. The chain uses TRBV5-1 and TRBJ1-3; D remains ambiguous. The CDR3 has 15 amino acids. The germline V and J ends were trimmed by 4 bases and 4 bases, with 15 bases remaining between them. Germline-derived CDR1 and CDR2 are SGHRS and YFSETQ.